Listed here is a single TCR beta chain. Its antigen remains unknown. The source of the sample is a study of T-cell reconstitution after alpha-beta-depleted transplantation in children. The study's findings and limits: Reportedly, only several hundred clones from non-depleted graft cells drove alpha-beta T-cell counts at about two months. Newly produced T cells mostly accounted for T-cell counts and diversity one year post-transplant. Surviving recipient T cells and thymic progenitors accounted for the high day-60 TCRbeta diversity observed in some patients.

Preparation of the TCRbeta library was carried out with unique molecular identifiers. TCRdb reanalysed the PCR reads using MiXCR and keeps one entry per CDR3 protein. The table shows 600,000 or so distinct CDR3 sequences, with around 23% occurring only once. Germline-derived CDR1 and CDR2 are SGHRS and YFSETQ. The CDR3 extends over 13 amino acids. Trimming took 0 bases from V and 5 from J, leaving 8 bases between them. The clonotype was recovered from a boy less than two years old who had a stem cell transplant for acute myeloid leukemia, so the T cells may come from the graft donor. The rearrangement uses TRBV5-1 and TRBJ2-5; D remains ambiguous. The sequenced sample was PBMCs, mostly from graft donor cells, obtained 360 days after TCRalphabeta/CD19-depleted stem cell transplant. The CDR3 DNA reads as TGCGCCAGCAGCTTGGACGACTGGGAGACCCAGTACTTC. This translates into CASSLDDWETQYF.